Below, one T cell receptor beta chain is given with its context. This specimen belongs to a study of blood T cell repertoires in COVID-19. The overall study: Whether acute or convalescent, the COVID-19 samples came from the United States, Italy and Spain. Sources were T cells, B-cell-depleted T cells, or PBMCs; the material itself was cDNA or gDNA.

The germline V gene has CDR1 MDHEN and CDR2 SYDVKM. The CDR3 is made up of 15 amino acids. Losses at the gene ends were 5 bases for V and 2 bases for J; bases not matched to a gene: 5. Authors' analysis steps: The authors estimated nucleated cell counts from reference gene primer amplification. Libraries were prepared by immunoSEQ multiplex PCR; TCRdb keeps only in-frame clonotypes and omits some of them. The D gene and trimming were derived from the DNA, and the V and J assignments and clone size from that table. The sample yields about 190,000 clones, approximately 87% seen once. The sequence was obtained from a woman aged 70 to 79 with COVID-19, enrolled during active disease. The sample comprised peripheral blood. This sequence joins TRBV28 and TRBJ2-3; TRBD2 matches 9 bases. The CDR3 protein is CASSQTSGYTDTQYF. CDR3 coding DNA: TGTGCCAGCAGTCAGACTAGCGGATACACAGATACGCAGTATTTT.